Below are 7 T cell receptor beta chains sequenced from a single sample in a study of quantifying T cell responses using KT2 cells. Study details: cDNA was made from DNase-treated RNA using alpha and beta constant primers.

The cDNA 3' end received a ligated oligonucleotide with a UMI. An equimolar mix of RC1.1 and RC1.2 primed the beta chain across TRBC1 and TRBC2. TCRdb itself ran the UMI-ligation and nested PCR reads through MiXCR, one entry per CDR3 protein. The sample includes tens of thousands of distinct CDR3 sequences, around a tenth of them seen just once. Sequences were obtained from PBMCs spiked with cells of the T cell clone KT2. Receptors originate from a human donor.

Here the CDR3 DNA reads TGTGCCAGCACTCTCCTAAGCGGGGGGTCCACAGATACGCAGTATTTT. Translating gives CASTLLSGGSTDTQYF. The chain is built from TRBV7-6 and TRBJ2-3; 9 nucleotides line up with TRBD2. This CDR3 has 16 residues. The germline CDR1 and CDR2 sequences are SGHVS and FNYEAQ. V dropped 7 bases and J dropped 2; count of bases not matched to a gene: 10.

This clonotype was recorded a few times. The chain is built from TRBV7-9 and TRBJ1-1; 7 bases are a match to TRBD1. J lost 4 bases, V lost 5 bases, and 4 bases had no gene match. Germline V lookup: CDR1 SEHNR, CDR2 FQNEAQ (reference sequence). CDR3 size: 13 residues. CDR3 nucleotides: TGTGCCAGCAGCCAGGGGGGCGGCACTGAAGCTTTCTTT. It codes for CASSQGGGTEAFF.

The chain recombines TRBV20-1 with TRBJ2-3, with 7 bases fitting TRBD1. Germline CDR1 DFQATT, CDR2 SNEGSKA (reference sequence). The trim removed 0 bases at V and 2 bases at J, leaving 5 bases unmatched. The CDR3 length is 15 residues. CDR3 sequence: CSAREDRAVTDTQYF. The CDR3 coding sequence is TGCAGTGCTAGAGAAGACAGGGCAGTCACAGATACGCAGTATTTT.

This clonotype was observed a handful of times. The chain joins TRBV5-1 to TRBJ2-5; D might be TRBD2 (6 bases). Germline CDR1 SGHRS, CDR2 YFSETQ. The V end was cut by 3 bases, the J end by 0 bases, with 12 bases between. This CDR3 contains 15 residues. The CDR3 is CASSSHGDYQETQYF. The CDR3 DNA reads TGCGCCAGCAGCTCCCATGGGGACTACCAAGAGACCCAGTACTTC.

The table lists this clonotype with a few counts. This chain joins TRBV20-1 and TRBJ2-3, with 8 bases lining up with TRBD2. With 6 bases clipped from V and 0 bases from J, the junction kept 5 bases outside the gene matches. Germline loops: CDR1 DFQATT, CDR2 SNEGSKA (reference sequence). The CDR3 runs to 14 residues. CDR3 sequence reads: CSAAGTRSTDTQYF. CDR3 bases: TGCAGTGCGGCCGGGACTAGAAGCACAGATACGCAGTATTTT.

The sample holds many counts of this clonotype. One junction end disagrees with the germline gene, perhaps due to a read error. This rearrangement joins TRBV7-7 to TRBJ2-1; D might be TRBD1 (6 bases). The CDR3 loop spans 19 amino acids. Germline lookup yields CDR1 SSHAT and CDR2 FNYEAQ (reference sequence). The CDR3 is CASSEGLDRPGRRSGEQFF. CDR3 DNA: TGTGCTAGCAGCGAAGGCCTGGACAGACCGGGACGGAGGAGTGGTGAGCAGTTCTTC.

This clonotype has more than one count but fewer than ten. The V and J genes are TRBV10-1 and TRBJ2-5; tentatively, D is TRBD2 (6 bases). V was pared by 11 bases and J by 5 bases, with 18 bases between. The germline gives CDR1 WNHNN, CDR2 SYGVQD (reference sequence). The CDR3 has 13 residues. The CDR3 coding sequence is TGCGCCCCCTCCGGAGGGGCGAGGGAGACCCAGTACTTC. Protein product: CAPSGGARETQYF.